This T cell receptor (beta chain) originates from a study of technical replicates of blood from four donors. This CDR3 is built from 19 residues. Trimming removed 0 bases from V and 6 bases from J; junction bases left unmatched: 15. Germline V gives CDR1 KGHSH, CDR2 LQKENI. Assay used: immunoSEQ multiplex PCR; TCRdb lists only in-frame clones, some missing. This sample carries more than 80,000 clones, 90% to 96% of them seen once, and the ten largest clones take over 0.2%. This clonotype was obtained from a human donor in good health. The rearrangement joins TRBV18 to TRBJ2-5; 11 bases align to TRBD1. Specimen: T cells isolated from PBMCs. The CDR3 reads CASSPPTPYGTGGSQTQYF. In DNA, the CDR3 is TGTGCCAGCTCACCACCGACCCCCTACGGGACAGGGGGATCGCAGACCCAGTACTTC.